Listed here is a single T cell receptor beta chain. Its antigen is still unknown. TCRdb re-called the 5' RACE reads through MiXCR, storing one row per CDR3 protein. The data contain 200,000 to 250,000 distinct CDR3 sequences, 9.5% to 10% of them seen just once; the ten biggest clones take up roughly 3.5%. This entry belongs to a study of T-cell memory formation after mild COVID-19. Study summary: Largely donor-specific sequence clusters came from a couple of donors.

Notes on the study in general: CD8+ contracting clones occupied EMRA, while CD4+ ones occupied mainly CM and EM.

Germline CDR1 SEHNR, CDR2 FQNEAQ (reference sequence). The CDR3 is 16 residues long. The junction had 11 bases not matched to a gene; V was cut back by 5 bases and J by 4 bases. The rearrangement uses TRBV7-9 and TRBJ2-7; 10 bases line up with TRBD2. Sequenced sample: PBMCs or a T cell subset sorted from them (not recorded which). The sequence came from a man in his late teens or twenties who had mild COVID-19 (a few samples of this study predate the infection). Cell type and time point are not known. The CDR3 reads CASSPYPLAGVYEQYF. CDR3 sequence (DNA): TGTGCCAGCAGCCCGTACCCCCTAGCGGGGGTTTACGAGCAGTACTTC.